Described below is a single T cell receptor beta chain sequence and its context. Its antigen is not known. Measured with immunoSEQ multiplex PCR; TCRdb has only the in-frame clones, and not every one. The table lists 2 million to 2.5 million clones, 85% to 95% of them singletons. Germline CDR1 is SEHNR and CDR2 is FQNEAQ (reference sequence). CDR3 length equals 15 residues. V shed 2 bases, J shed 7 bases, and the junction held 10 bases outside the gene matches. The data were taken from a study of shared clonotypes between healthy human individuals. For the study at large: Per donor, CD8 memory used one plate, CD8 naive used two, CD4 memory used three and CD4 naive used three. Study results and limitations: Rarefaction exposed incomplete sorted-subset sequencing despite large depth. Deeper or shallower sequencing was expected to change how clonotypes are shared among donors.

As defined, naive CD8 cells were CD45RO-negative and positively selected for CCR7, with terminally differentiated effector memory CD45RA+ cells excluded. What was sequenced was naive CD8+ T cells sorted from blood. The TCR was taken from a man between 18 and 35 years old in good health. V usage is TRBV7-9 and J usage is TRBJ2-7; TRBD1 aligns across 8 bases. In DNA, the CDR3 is TGTGCCAGCAGCTTAATGGAGACAGGGGTGTGGGAGCAGTACTTC. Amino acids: CASSLMETGVWEQYF.